A selection of T cell receptor beta chains follows, all from one sample in a study of cytomegalovirus exposure and HLA in healthy donors. Clones were sequenced by immunoSEQ multiplex PCR, and TCRdb holds only the in-frame ones, with some missing. The sample yields about 200,000 clones, approximately 78% seen once. Sample: PBMCs. The receptors come from a woman between 45 and 60 years old in good health and CMV-seropositive. CDR3s include the opening cysteine and the closing phenylalanine or tryptophan. Each record gives: D gene, V gene, J gene, CDR3 DNA, CDR3 protein. The D gene is left open where the match is weak.

>NA|TRBV5-1|TRBJ2-3
TGCGCCAGCAGCCCGAGCGGAACTAGCACAGATACGCAGTATTTT
CASSPSGTSTDTQYF
>TRBD1|TRBV28|TRBJ1-2
TGTGCCAGCAACGCGGACAGGGGGCGTCTCCACGGCTACACCTTC
CASNADRGRLHGYTF
>TRBD1|TRBV5-1|TRBJ1-3
TGCGCCAGCAGCTTGTTTTCAGGGGGACCCTCCTCTGGAAACACCATATATTTT
CASSLFSGGPSSGNTIYF
>TRBD2|TRBV6-1|TRBJ2-7
TGTGCCACCGGGACTAGCGGGAGTATTTACGAGCAGTACTTC
CATGTSGSIYEQYF
>NA|TRBV2|TRBJ1-1
TGTGCCAGCAGTGAAACGGGAATCGGTCCTGAAGCTTTCTTT
CASSETGIGPEAFF
>NA|TRBV4-1|TRBJ2-3
TGCGCCAGCAGCCGCATTCAGGGGAAGAGGGCAGATACGCAGTATTTT
CASSRIQGKRADTQYF
>NA|TRBV5-1|TRBJ2-7
TGCGCCAGCAGCTTGTTGGCTGGGCTCTCCTACGAGCAGTACTTC
CASSLLAGLSYEQYF
>TRBD1|TRBV7-7|TRBJ2-5
TGTGCCAGCAGCTCCCAGGGGACAGGGGAAGGGACCCAGTACTTC
CASSSQGTGEGTQYF
>NA|TRBV7-8|TRBJ1-2
TGTGCCAGCAGCTTAGGTGACATCAACTATGGCTACACCTTC
CASSLGDINYGYTF
>NA|TRBV5-1|TRBJ1-1
TGCGCCAGCAGCTTGGGGGCGGGGGGGACTGAAGCTTTCTTT
CASSLGAGGTEAFF
>TRBD1|TRBV6-4|TRBJ2-5
TGTGCCAGCAAAGAAACGACAGGGAGTTGGAGAGAGCGCGGTGAGACCCAGTACTTC
CASKETTGSWRERGETQYF
>TRBD1|TRBV28|TRBJ2-7
TGTGCCAGCAGTTCCACCGGGACAGGGGGCGGGTACGAGCAGTACTTC
CASSSTGTGGGYEQYF
>NA|TRBV28|TRBJ2-3
TGTGCCAGCAGCAAAACTAGCACAGATACGCAGTATTTT
CASSKTSTDTQYF
>NA|TRBV18|TRBJ1-3
TGTGCCAGCTCACCGGGCGGGAACTCTGGAAACACCATATATTTT
CASSPGGNSGNTIYF
>NA|TRBV11-2|TRBJ2-5
TGTGCCAGCAGCCAGGGAGCGGGAGAGACCCAGTACTTC
CASSQGAGETQYF
>TRBD1|TRBV9|TRBJ1-1
TGTGCCAGCAGCGAAACGGGACAGGGGTGGGCTGAAGCTTTCTTT
CASSETGQGWAEAFF
>NA|TRBV18|TRBJ2-4
TGTGCCAGCTCACCACCAAGCAGGGCCAACATTCAGTACTTC
CASSPPSRANIQYF
>NA|TRBV28|TRBJ1-1
TGTGCCAGCAGTAGCCCCTTTACGGGGGGCACTGAAGCTTTCTTT
CASSSPFTGGTEAFF
>TRBD1|TRBV6-5|TRBJ1-2
TGTGCCAGCAGTCGTCGACAGGGAAACTATGGCTACACCTTC
CASSRRQGNYGYTF
>NA|TRBV9|TRBJ2-3
TGTGCCAGCAGCGTAGATCTAAACACAGATACGCAGTATTTT
CASSVDLNTDTQYF
>NA|TRBV7-8|TRBJ2-1
TGTGCCAGCAGCTTAGGTCCATTCGGGAATGAGCAGTTCTTC
CASSLGPFGNEQFF
>TRBD2|TRBV18|TRBJ2-1
TGTGCCAGCTCACCGGGACTAGCGGGCCACCCCTACAATGAGCAGTTCTTC
CASSPGLAGHPYNEQFF
>TRBD1|TRBV11-1|TRBJ2-5
TGTGCCAGCAGCGTGACGACAGGGGAAGAGACCCAGTACTTC
CASSVTTGEETQYF